What follows describes a single TCR beta chain. What it binds is not known. Other nucleotide sequences from this sample produce the same CDR3. Trimming removed 3 bases from V and 0 bases from J; junction bases left unmatched: 2. CDR3 length: 15 amino acids. Per the germline V gene, CDR1 is LNHDA and CDR2 is SQIVND (reference sequence). The sample is drawn from a study of shared clonotypes between healthy human individuals. Study-wide points: Clonotype sharing among donors was thought likely to change with sequencing depth. Clonotypes that were shared across a handful of donors made up approximately 5% of naive CD4 clonotypes.

At a deep level, the assay was run. Per the authors' pipeline: ImmunoSEQ junction-only sequences lacked quality scores, so their filtering differed. Sequenced by immunoSEQ multiplex PCR; TCRdb stores in-frame clones only, minus some. That table furnishes V, J and clone size, whereas the DNA furnished D and trimming. Of roughly 770,000 clones listed, about 96% are singletons. Terminally differentiated effector memory CD45RA+ cells were excluded from the naive CD8 cells, which were CD45RO-negative and positively selected for CCR7. This sequence was found in a young man in good health. The chain recombines TRBV19 with TRBJ1-5; TRBD1 matches at 7 bases. Sequencing was carried out using naive CD8+ T cells sorted from blood. The CDR3 sequence is CASSIAGGSNQPQHF. CDR3 nucleotide sequence: TGTGCCAGTAGTATCGCAGGGGGTAGCAATCAGCCCCAGCATTTT.